A selection of T cell receptor beta chains follows, all from one sample in a study of control samples from healthy donors and cancer patients. This table comes from immunoSEQ multiplex PCR, and its TCRdb copy is limited to in-frame clones, with some not included. The repertoire holds roughly 200,000 clones, with around 94% as singletons. Sequences were obtained from blood. These receptors were taken from a man aged 45-65 years in good health. Each CDR3 is given with its conserved first and last residue. The D gene is left open where the match is weak. Rows may omit the clone size; those that give it use once, few, many or a size class.

D gene: -
CDR3 length: 16
J gene: TRBJ2-6
clone size: -
V gene: TRBV5-1
CDR3 DNA: TGCGCCAGCAGCTTGGTCCCAGGGAATATGGCCAACGTCCTGACTTTC
CDR3 protein: CASSLVPGNMANVLTF

D gene: TRBD1
CDR3 length: 15
J gene: TRBJ2-1
clone size: -
V gene: TRBV28
CDR3 DNA: TGTGCCAGCATTCCTCCCGGGACAGGGGGCCATGAGCAGTTCTTC
CDR3 protein: CASIPPGTGGHEQFF

D gene: -
CDR3 length: 16
J gene: TRBJ1-2
clone size: -
V gene: TRBV6-5
CDR3 DNA: TGTGCCAGCAGTTACTCGATTCCCGACAGAGGTTATGGCTACACCTTC
CDR3 protein: CASSYSIPDRGYGYTF

D gene: TRBD1
CDR3 length: 17
J gene: TRBJ1-6
clone size: once
V gene: TRBV11-2
CDR3 DNA: TGTGCCAGCAGCTTTTCAGGGGGCCAACCTAATAATTCACCCCTCCACTTT
CDR3 protein: CASSFSGGQPNNSPLHF

D gene: TRBD2
CDR3 length: 15
J gene: TRBJ2-5
clone size: -
V gene: TRBV7-9
CDR3 DNA: TGTGCCAGCAGCTTAGTTAGCGGGGGCCAAGAGACCCAGTACTTC
CDR3 protein: CASSLVSGGQETQYF

D gene: -
CDR3 length: 13
J gene: TRBJ1-4
clone size: -
V gene: TRBV28
CDR3 DNA: TGTGCCAGCAGTTTAGGTCAGAATGAAAAACTGTTTTTT
CDR3 protein: CASSLGQNEKLFF

D gene: TRBD1
CDR3 length: 15
J gene: TRBJ1-2
clone size: -
V gene: TRBV19
CDR3 DNA: TGTGCCAGTAGTTCCCGGACAGGGGGCTTAAAGGGCTACACCTTC
CDR3 protein: CASSSRTGGLKGYTF

D gene: TRBD1
CDR3 length: 13
J gene: TRBJ1-1
clone size: -
V gene: TRBV19
CDR3 DNA: TGTGCCAGTAGTCCGTACAGGGGCACTGAAGCTTTCTTT
CDR3 protein: CASSPYRGTEAFF

D gene: -
CDR3 length: 13
J gene: TRBJ2-5
clone size: -
V gene: TRBV5-1
CDR3 DNA: TGCGCCAGCAGCTTGGGGGGAGAAGAGACCCAGTACTTC
CDR3 protein: CASSLGGEETQYF

D gene: -
CDR3 length: 15
J gene: TRBJ1-3
clone size: -
V gene: TRBV6-1
CDR3 DNA: TGTGCCAGCAGTGAATTCCGGTACTCTGGAAACACCATATATTTT
CDR3 protein: CASSEFRYSGNTIYF

D gene: -
CDR3 length: 15
J gene: TRBJ2-1
clone size: -
V gene: TRBV9
CDR3 DNA: TGTGCCAGCAGCGTCGGGAGAGGCTCCTACAATGAGCAGTTCTTC
CDR3 protein: CASSVGRGSYNEQFF

D gene: TRBD1
CDR3 length: 13
J gene: TRBJ1-2
clone size: -
V gene: TRBV18
CDR3 DNA: TGTGCCAGCTCACAGATACAGGGGGACGGCTACACCTTC
CDR3 protein: CASSQIQGDGYTF

D gene: -
CDR3 length: 14
J gene: TRBJ1-2
clone size: -
V gene: TRBV7-2
CDR3 DNA: TGTGCCAGCAGCCCCGGACGGACTAACTATGGCTACACCTTC
CDR3 protein: CASSPGRTNYGYTF

D gene: TRBD1
CDR3 length: 15
J gene: TRBJ1-2
clone size: once
V gene: TRBV5-5
CDR3 DNA: TGTGCCAGCAGTACGGGACAGGGCCTGGACTATGGCTACACCTTC
CDR3 protein: CASSTGQGLDYGYTF

D gene: -
CDR3 length: 12
J gene: TRBJ2-3
clone size: -
V gene: TRBV7-8
CDR3 DNA: TGTGCCAGCAGCTTAGAAGGGGGGTTGCAGTATTTT
CDR3 protein: CASSLEGGLQYF

D gene: -
CDR3 length: 15
J gene: TRBJ1-2
clone size: -
V gene: TRBV28
CDR3 DNA: TGTGCCAGCAGTTTGGAGTCACTGGGGAGCGGGGGCTACACCTTC
CDR3 protein: CASSLESLGSGGYTF

D gene: -
CDR3 length: 17
J gene: TRBJ1-5
clone size: -
V gene: TRBV20-1
CDR3 DNA: TGCAGTGCTAGTCCCCGAATAAGAGGCTATAGCAATCAGCCCCAGCATTTT
CDR3 protein: CSASPRIRGYSNQPQHF

D gene: -
CDR3 length: 14
J gene: TRBJ2-7
clone size: -
V gene: TRBV3-1/TRBV3-2
CDR3 DNA: TGTGCCAGCAGACGCGGACACCAAACCTACGAGCAGTACTTC
CDR3 protein: CASRRGHQTYEQYF

D gene: TRBD2
CDR3 length: 15
J gene: TRBJ2-1
clone size: -
V gene: TRBV18
CDR3 DNA: TGTGCCAGCTCATCCGAGGTAGCGGGGTACAATGAGCAGTTCTTC
CDR3 protein: CASSSEVAGYNEQFF

D gene: TRBD1
CDR3 length: 17
J gene: TRBJ1-4
clone size: -
V gene: TRBV10-2
CDR3 DNA: TGCGCCAGCACGAACGGTGGGACAGGGGAAAGTTTAAGAAAACTGTTTTTT
CDR3 protein: CASTNGGTGESLRKLFF

D gene: -
CDR3 length: 12
J gene: TRBJ2-7
clone size: -
V gene: TRBV20-1
CDR3 DNA: TGCAGTGCTAGTGAGGGGTCCTACGAGCAGTACTTC
CDR3 protein: CSASEGSYEQYF

D gene: -
CDR3 length: 14
J gene: TRBJ1-4
clone size: once
V gene: TRBV27
CDR3 DNA: TGTGCCAGCAGTTTAGGGAGGGCCCATGAAAAACTGTTTTTT
CDR3 protein: CASSLGRAHEKLFF

D gene: -
CDR3 length: 13
J gene: TRBJ1-5
clone size: once
V gene: TRBV3-1/TRBV3-2
CDR3 DNA: TGTGCCAGCAGCCAACAGGGCGGCGAGCCCCAGCATTTT
CDR3 protein: CASSQQGGEPQHF

D gene: -
CDR3 length: 13
J gene: TRBJ1-1
clone size: -
V gene: TRBV12-3/TRBV12-4
CDR3 DNA: TGTGCCAGCAGTCCTATCCGGGGGGAGAGAGCTTTCTTT
CDR3 protein: CASSPIRGERAFF

D gene: -
CDR3 length: 13
J gene: TRBJ2-1
clone size: -
V gene: TRBV28
CDR3 DNA: TGTGCCAGCACCCCGGGGGGCTTCAATGAGCAGTTCTTC
CDR3 protein: CASTPGGFNEQFF

D gene: -
CDR3 length: 13
J gene: TRBJ1-2
clone size: -
V gene: TRBV7-9
CDR3 DNA: TGTGCCAGCAGCATCTCGGGTGGGTATGGCTACACCTTC
CDR3 protein: CASSISGGYGYTF

D gene: -
CDR3 length: 14
J gene: TRBJ2-6
clone size: -
V gene: TRBV9
CDR3 DNA: TGTGCCAGCAGCGGATGGCGGAAAGGGCCCTGTCGACCCTTC
CDR3 protein: CASSGWRKGPCRPF

D gene: -
CDR3 length: 15
J gene: TRBJ2-1
clone size: -
V gene: TRBV5-1
CDR3 DNA: TGCGCCAGCAGCTTGACCTCCAGCTCCTACAATGAGCAGTTCTTC
CDR3 protein: CASSLTSSSYNEQFF

D gene: -
CDR3 length: 14
J gene: TRBJ1-5
clone size: -
V gene: TRBV6-6
CDR3 DNA: TGTGCCAGCAGTTACATGGGGTACAATCAGCCCCAGCATTTT
CDR3 protein: CASSYMGYNQPQHF

D gene: TRBD1
CDR3 length: 15
J gene: TRBJ1-3
clone size: -
V gene: TRBV2
CDR3 DNA: TGTGCCGTGGGGGACAGGGTCCGTTCTGGAAACACCATATATTTT
CDR3 protein: CAVGDRVRSGNTIYF

D gene: -
CDR3 length: 13
J gene: TRBJ1-1
clone size: -
V gene: TRBV18
CDR3 DNA: TGTGCCAGCTCACCCAAAGGGGAGACTGAAGCTTTCTTT
CDR3 protein: CASSPKGETEAFF

D gene: -
CDR3 length: 13
J gene: TRBJ1-1
clone size: -
V gene: TRBV19
CDR3 DNA: TGTGCCAGTAGTTTCCGGGGACTTACTGAAGCTTTCTTT
CDR3 protein: CASSFRGLTEAFF

D gene: -
CDR3 length: 16
J gene: TRBJ2-5
clone size: -
V gene: TRBV4-2
CDR3 DNA: TGTGCCAGCAGCCCTGAGCACCGGGACTCCCTAGGGACCCAGTACTTC
CDR3 protein: CASSPEHRDSLGTQYF

D gene: -
CDR3 length: 13
J gene: TRBJ1-5
clone size: -
V gene: TRBV2
CDR3 DNA: TGTGCCAGCAGTGGGGACAGCAATCAGCCCCAGCATTTT
CDR3 protein: CASSGDSNQPQHF

D gene: -
CDR3 length: 14
J gene: TRBJ2-3
clone size: -
V gene: TRBV5-4
CDR3 DNA: TGTGCCAGCAGCTTGGTTTCGGGCACAGATACGCAGTATTTT
CDR3 protein: CASSLVSGTDTQYF

D gene: -
CDR3 length: 13
J gene: TRBJ2-7
clone size: -
V gene: TRBV12-3/TRBV12-4
CDR3 DNA: TGTGCCAGCAGTTTAGGGAGCTCCTACGAGCAGTACTTC
CDR3 protein: CASSLGSSYEQYF

D gene: -
CDR3 length: 13
J gene: TRBJ2-7
clone size: -
V gene: TRBV7-6
CDR3 DNA: TGTGCCAGCAGCTTAGCCCCCACCTTAGAGCAGTACTTC
CDR3 protein: CASSLAPTLEQYF

D gene: TRBD2
CDR3 length: 16
J gene: TRBJ2-1
clone size: -
V gene: TRBV5-5
CDR3 DNA: TGTGCCAGCAGCTTCGGGGGGGCAGAATCCTACAATGAGCAGTTCTTC
CDR3 protein: CASSFGGAESYNEQFF

D gene: TRBD1
CDR3 length: 15
J gene: TRBJ2-1
clone size: -
V gene: TRBV5-1
CDR3 DNA: TGCGCCAGCAGAGGGACAGGAATCTCCTACAATGAGCAGTTCTTC
CDR3 protein: CASRGTGISYNEQFF

D gene: -
CDR3 length: 15
J gene: TRBJ1-5
clone size: -
V gene: TRBV5-1
CDR3 DNA: TGCGCCAGCAGGTGGGGGGAAGGGGTTGGTCAGCCCCAGCATTTT
CDR3 protein: CASRWGEGVGQPQHF

D gene: TRBD1
CDR3 length: 16
J gene: TRBJ1-3
clone size: -
V gene: TRBV5-1
CDR3 DNA: TGCGCCAGCAGCTTTGCAGGGGGTTTCTCTGGAAACACCATATATTTT
CDR3 protein: CASSFAGGFSGNTIYF

D gene: -
CDR3 length: 13
J gene: TRBJ1-1
clone size: -
V gene: TRBV6-2/TRBV6-3
CDR3 DNA: TGTGCCAGCAGTTACTCGCCCCATACTGAAGCTTTCTTT
CDR3 protein: CASSYSPHTEAFF

D gene: -
CDR3 length: 13
J gene: TRBJ1-2
clone size: once
V gene: TRBV5-6
CDR3 DNA: TGTGCCAGCAGCTTAGGAGGGAACTATGGCTACACCTTC
CDR3 protein: CASSLGGNYGYTF

D gene: -
CDR3 length: 16
J gene: TRBJ1-6
clone size: -
V gene: TRBV18
CDR3 DNA: TGTGCCAGCTCACCACTCTCGACAGCGGAGAATTCACCCCTCCACTTT
CDR3 protein: CASSPLSTAENSPLHF

D gene: TRBD2
CDR3 length: 15
J gene: TRBJ2-1
clone size: -
V gene: TRBV19
CDR3 DNA: TGTGCCAGTAGTATAGGTAGCGGGGGGGGAAATGAGCAGTTCTTC
CDR3 protein: CASSIGSGGGNEQFF

D gene: -
CDR3 length: 11
J gene: TRBJ1-1
clone size: -
V gene: TRBV6-2/TRBV6-3
CDR3 DNA: TGTGCCAGCAGTAGACGTCTAGAAGCTTTCTTT
CDR3 protein: CASSRRLEAFF

D gene: TRBD1
CDR3 length: 17
J gene: TRBJ1-1
clone size: -
V gene: TRBV5-1
CDR3 DNA: TGCGCCAGCAGCTTTAACAGGGGGGAGGAATGGAACACTGAAGCTTTCTTT
CDR3 protein: CASSFNRGEEWNTEAFF

D gene: TRBD1
CDR3 length: 15
J gene: TRBJ2-7
clone size: -
V gene: TRBV28
CDR3 DNA: TGTGCCAGCAGGCCCCAAGGGACAGCCTCCTACGAGCAGTACTTC
CDR3 protein: CASRPQGTASYEQYF